This TCR beta chain was observed in a study of long-term antiretroviral therapy in people with HIV. Study-wide results and limits: Diversity went up after ART and still fell short of transplant donor controls. Specimens of blood were obtained during about 2003 to 2018, possibly under older ART regimens. Controls showed broader CDR3 length ranges than did the HIV repertoires.

It was version v3.0 of the immunoSEQ assay that was run at survey level. For every sample, sequencing targeted roughly 35,000-50,000 T-cell genomes. Assay: immunoSEQ multiplex PCR; the TCRdb copy retains only in-frame clones and omits some. In the table there are tens of thousands of clones, 86% of which are singletons. V was pared by 5 bases and J by 7 bases, with 15 bases between. The germline gives CDR1 SGHTA, CDR2 FQGTGA. There are 13 residues in the CDR3. This clone appeared once. Antigen: not known. V is TRBV7-3 and J is TRBJ2-7; D is unclear. This specimen was unsorted PBMCs, taken 1.8 years before starting antiretroviral therapy. The TCR was taken from a woman aged 25-40 years with HIV. The CDR3 here is CASSPLPVMEQYF. CDR3 coding DNA: TGTGCCAGCAGCCCCTTACCAGTAATGGAGCAGTACTTC.